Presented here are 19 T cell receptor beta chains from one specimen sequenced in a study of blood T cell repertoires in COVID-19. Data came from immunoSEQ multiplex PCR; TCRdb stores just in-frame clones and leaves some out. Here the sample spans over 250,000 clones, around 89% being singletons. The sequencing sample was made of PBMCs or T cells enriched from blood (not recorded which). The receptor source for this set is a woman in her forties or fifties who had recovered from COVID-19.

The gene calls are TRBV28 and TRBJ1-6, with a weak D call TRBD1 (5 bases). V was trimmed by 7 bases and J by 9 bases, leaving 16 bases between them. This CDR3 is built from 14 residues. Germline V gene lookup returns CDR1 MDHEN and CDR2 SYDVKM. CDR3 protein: CASTQGGLGSPLHF. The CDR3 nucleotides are TGTGCCAGCACCCAGGGAGGGCTCGGTTCACCCCTCCACTTT.

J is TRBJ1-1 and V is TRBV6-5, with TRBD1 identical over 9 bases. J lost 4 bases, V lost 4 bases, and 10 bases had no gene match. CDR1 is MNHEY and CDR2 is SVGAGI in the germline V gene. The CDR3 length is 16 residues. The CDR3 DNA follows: TGTGCCAGCAGTTCGACGGACAGGGGACTCTCCACTGAAGCTTTCTTT. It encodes CASSSTDRGLSTEAFF.

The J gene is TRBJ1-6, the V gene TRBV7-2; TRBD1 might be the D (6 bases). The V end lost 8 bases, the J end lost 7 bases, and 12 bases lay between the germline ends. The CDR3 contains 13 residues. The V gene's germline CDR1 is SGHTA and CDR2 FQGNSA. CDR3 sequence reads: CASRRGPNSPLHF. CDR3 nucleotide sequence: TGTGCCAGCCGCAGGGGCCCAAATTCACCCCTCCACTTT.

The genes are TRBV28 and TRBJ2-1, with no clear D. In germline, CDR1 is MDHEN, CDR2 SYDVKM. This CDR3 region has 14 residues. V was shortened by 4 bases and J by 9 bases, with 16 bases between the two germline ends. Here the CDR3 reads CASSSLTPSGEQFF. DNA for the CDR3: TGTGCCAGCAGTTCATTGACCCCGTCGGGTGAGCAGTTCTTC.

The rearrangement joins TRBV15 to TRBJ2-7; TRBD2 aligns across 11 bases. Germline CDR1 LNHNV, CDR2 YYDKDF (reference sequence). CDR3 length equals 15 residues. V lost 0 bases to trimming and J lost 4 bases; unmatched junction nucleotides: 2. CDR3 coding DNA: TGTGCCACCAGCAGAGAGCCTAGCGGGAGGTACGAGCAGTACTTC. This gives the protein CATSREPSGRYEQYF. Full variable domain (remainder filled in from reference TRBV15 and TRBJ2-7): DAMVIQNPRYQVTQFGKPVTLSCSQTLNHNVMYWYQQKSSQAPKLLFHYYDKDFNNEADTPDNFQSRRPNTSFCFLDIRSPGLGDTAMYLCATSREPSGRYEQYFGPGTRLTVT.

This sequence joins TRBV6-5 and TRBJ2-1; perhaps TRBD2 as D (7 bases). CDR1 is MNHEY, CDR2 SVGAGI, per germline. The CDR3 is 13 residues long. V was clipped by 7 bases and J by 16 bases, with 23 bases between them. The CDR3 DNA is TGTGCCAGCATTCAAAGCCGTGCGGGGGCTTCTTTCTTC. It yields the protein CASIQSRAGASFF.

The CDR3 nucleotides are TGCAGCGTACTGACTAGCGGGACTACCTCCTACAATGAGCAGTTCTTC. Amino acids: CSVLTSGTTSYNEQFF. The chain is built from TRBV29-1 and TRBJ2-1, with TRBD2 matching over 11 bases. The J segment lost 0 bases and the V segment lost 6 bases, leaving 7 bases of the junction unmatched. This CDR3 is built from 16 residues. Looked up from germline, CDR1 is SQVTM and CDR2 is ANQGSEA.

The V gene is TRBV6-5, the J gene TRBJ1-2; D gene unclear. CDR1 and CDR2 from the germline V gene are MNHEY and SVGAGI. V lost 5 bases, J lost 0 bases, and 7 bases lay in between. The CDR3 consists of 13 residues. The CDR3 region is CASSPSANYGYTF. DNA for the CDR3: TGTGCCAGCAGTCCCAGTGCTAACTATGGCTACACCTTC.

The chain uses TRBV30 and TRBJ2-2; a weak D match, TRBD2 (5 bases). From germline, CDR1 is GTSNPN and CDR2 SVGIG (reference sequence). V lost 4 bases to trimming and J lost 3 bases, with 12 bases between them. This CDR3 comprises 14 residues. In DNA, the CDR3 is TGTGCCTGGACCGAACGGCGGGACACCGGGGAGCTGTTTTTT. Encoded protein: CAWTERRDTGELFF.

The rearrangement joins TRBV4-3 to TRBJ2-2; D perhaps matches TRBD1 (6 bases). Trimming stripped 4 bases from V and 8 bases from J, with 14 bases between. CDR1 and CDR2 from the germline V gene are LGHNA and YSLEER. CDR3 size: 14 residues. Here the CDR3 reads CASSPWAGAGELFF. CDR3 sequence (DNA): TGCGCCAGCAGCCCCTGGGCAGGGGCGGGGGAGCTGTTTTTT.

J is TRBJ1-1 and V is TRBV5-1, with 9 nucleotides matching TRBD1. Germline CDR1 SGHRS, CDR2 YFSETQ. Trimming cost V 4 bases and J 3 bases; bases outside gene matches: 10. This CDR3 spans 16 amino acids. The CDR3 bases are TGCGCCAGCAGCGCCAGGACAGGGGCCGCCGACACTGAAGCTTTCTTT. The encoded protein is CASSARTGAADTEAFF.

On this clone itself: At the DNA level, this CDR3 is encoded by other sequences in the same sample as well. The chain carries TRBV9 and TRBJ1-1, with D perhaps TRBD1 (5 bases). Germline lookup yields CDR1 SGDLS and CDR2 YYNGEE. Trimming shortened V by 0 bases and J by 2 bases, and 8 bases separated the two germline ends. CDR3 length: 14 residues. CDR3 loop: CASSVGQLNTEAFF. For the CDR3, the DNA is TGTGCCAGCAGCGTAGGACAGCTTAACACTGAAGCTTTCTTT.

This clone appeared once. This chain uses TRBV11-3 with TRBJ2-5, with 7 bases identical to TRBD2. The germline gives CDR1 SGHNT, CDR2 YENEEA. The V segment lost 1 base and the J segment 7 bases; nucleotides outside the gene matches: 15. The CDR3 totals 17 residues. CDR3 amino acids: CASSLVASSGPKGTQYF. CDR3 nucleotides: TGTGCCAGCAGCTTAGTTGCGTCTAGCGGTCCTAAGGGGACCCAGTACTTC.

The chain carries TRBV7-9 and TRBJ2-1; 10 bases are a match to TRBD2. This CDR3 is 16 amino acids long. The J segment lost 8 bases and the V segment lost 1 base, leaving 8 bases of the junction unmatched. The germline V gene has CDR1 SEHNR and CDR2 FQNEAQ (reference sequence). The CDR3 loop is CASSLGLAGAGDEQFF. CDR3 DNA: TGTGCCAGCAGCTTAGGGCTAGCGGGAGCGGGTGATGAGCAGTTCTTC.

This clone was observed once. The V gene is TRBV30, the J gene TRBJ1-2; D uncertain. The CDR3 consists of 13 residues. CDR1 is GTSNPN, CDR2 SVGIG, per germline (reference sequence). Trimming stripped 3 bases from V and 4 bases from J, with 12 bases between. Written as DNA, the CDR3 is TGTGCCTGGAGAACAGCCGTCACCTATGGCTACACCTTC. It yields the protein CAWRTAVTYGYTF.

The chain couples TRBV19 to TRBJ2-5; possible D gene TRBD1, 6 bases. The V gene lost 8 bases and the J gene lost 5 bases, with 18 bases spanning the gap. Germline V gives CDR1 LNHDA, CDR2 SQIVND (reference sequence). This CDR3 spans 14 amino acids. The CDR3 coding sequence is TGTGCCAGTGCACACAGGGCCCCCAAGGAGACCCAGTACTTC. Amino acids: CASAHRAPKETQYF.

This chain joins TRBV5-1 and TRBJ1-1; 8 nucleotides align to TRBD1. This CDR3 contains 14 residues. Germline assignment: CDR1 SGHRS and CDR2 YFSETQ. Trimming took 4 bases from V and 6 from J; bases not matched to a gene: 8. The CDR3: CASSRLDRAAEAFF. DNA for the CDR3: TGCGCCAGCAGCCGACTGGACAGGGCCGCTGAAGCTTTCTTT.

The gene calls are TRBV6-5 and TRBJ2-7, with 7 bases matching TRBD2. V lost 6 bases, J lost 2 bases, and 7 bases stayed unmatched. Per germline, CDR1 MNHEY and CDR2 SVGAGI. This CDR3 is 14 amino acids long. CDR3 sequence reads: CASRNPGTTYEQYF. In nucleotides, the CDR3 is TGTGCCAGCAGGAACCCCGGGACTACCTACGAGCAGTACTTC.

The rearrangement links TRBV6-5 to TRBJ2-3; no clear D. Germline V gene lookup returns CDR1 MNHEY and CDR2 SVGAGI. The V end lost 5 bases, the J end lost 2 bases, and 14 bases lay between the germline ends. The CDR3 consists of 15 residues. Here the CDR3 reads CASSLRDTYTDTQYF. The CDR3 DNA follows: TGTGCCAGCAGTCTACGCGACACCTACACAGATACGCAGTATTTT.